This paragraph reports one TCR beta chain. The record originates from a study of blood T cells in healthy people across ages. The use of a sample-barcoded 5' primer and a J-beta primer mix characterized a second PCR of 7 to 11 cycles. TCRdb called the 5' RACE reads again in MiXCR, with one record for every CDR3 protein. Of roughly 700,000 distinct CDR3 sequences listed, 20% to 30% are singletons. The CDR3 sequence is 15 residues long. Germline V CDR1 and CDR2: SGDLS, YYNGEE. J was trimmed by 4 bases and V by 5 bases; bases with no gene match: 7. These records were also assigned to another study, of T cells of mothers and their children.

Sample: blood. This sequence was found in a boy between 10 and 17 years old in good health. V and J are TRBV9 and TRBJ2-3; TRBD2 agrees at 10 bases. CDR3 sequence: CASSGQRGGPDTQYF. CDR3 bases: TGTGCCAGCAGTGGGCAGCGGGGGGGCCCAGATACGCAGTATTTT.